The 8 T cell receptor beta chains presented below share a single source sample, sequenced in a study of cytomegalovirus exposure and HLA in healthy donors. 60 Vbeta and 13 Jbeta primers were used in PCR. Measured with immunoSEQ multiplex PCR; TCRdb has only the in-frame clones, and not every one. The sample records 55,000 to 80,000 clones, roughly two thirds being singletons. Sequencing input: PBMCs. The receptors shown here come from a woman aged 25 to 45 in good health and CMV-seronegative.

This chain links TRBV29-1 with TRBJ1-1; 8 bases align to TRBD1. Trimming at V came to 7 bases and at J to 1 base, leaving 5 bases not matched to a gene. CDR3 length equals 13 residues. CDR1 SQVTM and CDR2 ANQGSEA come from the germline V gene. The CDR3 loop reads CSAGGRGNTEAFF. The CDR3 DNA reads TGCAGCGCAGGGGGCCGGGGGAACACTGAAGCTTTCTTT.

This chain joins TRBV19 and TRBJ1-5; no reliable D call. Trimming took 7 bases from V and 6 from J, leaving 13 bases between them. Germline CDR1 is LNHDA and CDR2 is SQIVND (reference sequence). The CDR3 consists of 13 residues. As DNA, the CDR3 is TGTGCCAGTAAGTTTCAGGAAGGTCAGCCCCAGCATTTT. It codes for CASKFQEGQPQHF.

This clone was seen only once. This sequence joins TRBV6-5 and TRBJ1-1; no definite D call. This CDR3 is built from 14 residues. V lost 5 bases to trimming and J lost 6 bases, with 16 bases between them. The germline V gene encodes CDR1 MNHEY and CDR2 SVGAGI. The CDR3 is CASSEPWRRAEAFF. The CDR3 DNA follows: TGTGCCAGCAGTGAACCTTGGCGGCGGGCTGAAGCTTTCTTT.

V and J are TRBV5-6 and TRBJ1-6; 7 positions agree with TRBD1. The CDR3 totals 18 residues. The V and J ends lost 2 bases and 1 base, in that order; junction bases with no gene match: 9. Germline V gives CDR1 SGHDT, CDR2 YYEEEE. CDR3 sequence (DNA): TGTGCCAGCAGCTTTGGGCCAGGGGGGATGTCCTATAATTCACCCCTCCACTTT. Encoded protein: CASSFGPGGMSYNSPLHF.

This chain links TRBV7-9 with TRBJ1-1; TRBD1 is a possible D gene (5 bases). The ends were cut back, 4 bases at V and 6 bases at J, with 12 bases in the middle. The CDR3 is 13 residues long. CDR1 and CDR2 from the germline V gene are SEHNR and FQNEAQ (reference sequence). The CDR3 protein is CASSSSGGAEAFF. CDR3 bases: TGTGCCAGCAGCTCCAGTGGGGGGGCTGAAGCTTTCTTT.

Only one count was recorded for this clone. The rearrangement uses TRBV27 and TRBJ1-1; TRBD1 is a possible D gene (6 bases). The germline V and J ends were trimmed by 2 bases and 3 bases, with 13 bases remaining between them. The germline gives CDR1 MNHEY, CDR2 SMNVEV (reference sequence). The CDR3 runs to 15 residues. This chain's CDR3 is CASSLRSRGDTEAFF. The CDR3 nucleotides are TGTGCCAGCAGTTTACGTTCCAGGGGTGACACTGAAGCTTTCTTT.

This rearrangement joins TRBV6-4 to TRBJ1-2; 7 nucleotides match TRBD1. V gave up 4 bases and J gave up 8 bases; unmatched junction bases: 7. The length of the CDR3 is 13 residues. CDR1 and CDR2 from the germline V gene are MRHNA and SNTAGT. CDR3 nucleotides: TGTGCCAGCAGTGCCGAACAGGGGAGAGGCTACACCTTC. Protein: CASSAEQGRGYTF.

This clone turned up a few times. The CDR3: CAISAPTSGGWNYEQYF. CDR3 in DNA: TGTGCCATCAGTGCCCCGACTAGCGGGGGCTGGAACTACGAGCAGTACTTC. This chain connects TRBV10-3 to TRBJ2-7, with 12 positions matching TRBD2. This CDR3 is 17 amino acids long. Losses at the gene ends were 4 bases for V and 3 bases for J; bases not matched to a gene: 10. Germline V CDR1 and CDR2: ENHRY, SYGVKD.